This T cell receptor (beta chain) came from a study of human T cells and chemical hapten exposure (dated by TCRdb to about 2021). In terms of the full investigation: For sensitization, 2% DPC in acetone was applied to a 2 cm by 2 cm area of upper inner arm skin. Patients additionally received weekly therapeutic DPC doses to the scalp throughout the roughly 24-week study period. Blood for TCR sequencing was provided by twenty-nine alopecia patients at one to four time points (pre-sensitization, 2, 6 and 24 weeks). Most of the patients in the cohort were female, and the cohort covered alopecia areata with under or over 50% scalp involvement, alopecia totalis and alopecia universalis. Patch testing was done on the upper back using Finn chambers containing 0.01% DPC, and results were scored after 6 days according to International Contact Dermatitis Research Group standards. In alopecia patients, the study followed how the peripheral blood TCR repertoire changed in vivo over primary and secondary sensitization to diphenylcyclopropenone (DPC), a hapten. Blood samples were taken from patients before sensitization (week 0) and then at 2, 6 and about 24 weeks after DPC sensitization. The libraries were sequenced as a pool, and the TCR yield per sample differed mostly because of small variations in library volumes within the pool.

The label giving this sample's time point can be read as: patch test 3, about 24 weeks after DPC sensitization. In light of the paper, this sample's treatment or condition label describes: therapeutic diphenylcyclopropenone sensitization with weekly scalp DPC. At every patch-test visit, the blood draw took place before the patch test was put on. Patients were considered eligible if aged 18 to 70, diagnosed with alopecia and deemed suitable for DPC therapy, and patients were excluded if pregnant. Unfractionated whole blood was collected in Tempus Blood RNA tubes, and total RNA was extracted from that blood. Overall study outcomes, separate from this receptor: All patients had alopecia, a presumed autoimmune disease, so their immune response might differ from that of healthy individuals. After repeated subsampling, the strength of the expansion versus patch-test correlation and the threshold at which it became significant changed. DPC sensitization did not change the number of TCRs with a frequency above 1 in 1000, and there was no evidence of changes in global repertoire structure. Patch test score was positively correlated with the number of PT1 expanded TCRs, with significance at thresholds 8, 16 and 32 but not at 4. Compared with pre-sensitization or healthy control sets, expanded TCRs formed significantly more large CDR3 similarity clusters, which is consistent with antigen-driven responses.

CDR1 LGHDT and CDR2 YNNKEL were looked up in the germline V gene (reference sequence). Reading from cysteine to phenylalanine, the CDR3 counts 14 amino acids. The kept DNA is CDR3 alone, 42 bases in frame from the first base. V has 1 base trimmed and J has 2 bases trimmed; junction bases matching no gene number 2. The library was made by RACE. For sequencing, a NextSeq 500 was employed. During library preparation, unique molecular identifiers were attached to individual cDNA molecules so that TCRs could be counted in a quantitative, reproducible way. Each blood RNA sample was used to sequence both TCR alpha and TCR beta chains. Per the source publication's procedure: Samples had a median of 95,638 TCRs, with a range from about 23,224 to 750,000. V, J and CDR3 annotation of the TCR reads was performed with the Decombinator software suite. For the PS versus PT1 abundance plots, all samples were subsampled to the same number of TCRs (28,000). Expanded TCRs were defined as absent before sensitization and observed at least eight times at the 2-week time point. Clones were called with MiXCR by TCRdb after fastp trimmed the public reads at Q25, and only in-frame beta chains were retained. Rows merge per CDR3 protein into single entries with the most common DNA and genes. The V and J calls here are based on TCRdb, not the publication. In all, the sample holds approximately 88,000 distinct CDR3 sequences, and roughly 13% of those were seen once. The leading ten clones occupy about 5.7% of the sample.

About this clonotype itself: Its antigen is unknown. The sample holds no much larger clone one base away, and base qualities are not on file.

The sequenced sample was whole blood, obtained in connection with sensitization to the hapten diphenylcyclopropenone (DPC). Rearrangement joined TRBV3-1 to TRBJ2-7, with 7 central nucleotides matching TRBD1. The sequence came from a woman aged 50 to 60 with alopecia areata. Some clones in this sample may be carry-over from other donors' samples. The DNA is as follows: TGTGCCAGCAGCCAAGGAGGGACAGCCTACGAGCAGTACTTC. It specifies CASSQGGTAYEQYF.